This T cell receptor (beta chain) was observed in a study of chronic HIV infection and antiretroviral therapy. TCRdb re-called the 5' RACE reads through MiXCR, storing one row per CDR3 protein. The sample records 45,000 to 60,000 distinct CDR3 sequences, about a fifth being singletons. This CDR3 has 16 amino acids. The V and J genes are TRBV21-1 and TRBJ2-5; the table assigns TRBD2, which was not confirmed against the DNA. TRBV21-1 is labeled a pseudogene. Material: peripheral blood. The receptor comes from an adult who had HIV and had not received antiretroviral therapy, or was an uninfected healthy control (not recorded which). CDR3 nucleotide sequence: TGTGCCAGCAGCAAAGTCTCCACTAGTTACCAAGAGACCCAGTACTTC. It is translated as CASSKVSTSYQETQYF.